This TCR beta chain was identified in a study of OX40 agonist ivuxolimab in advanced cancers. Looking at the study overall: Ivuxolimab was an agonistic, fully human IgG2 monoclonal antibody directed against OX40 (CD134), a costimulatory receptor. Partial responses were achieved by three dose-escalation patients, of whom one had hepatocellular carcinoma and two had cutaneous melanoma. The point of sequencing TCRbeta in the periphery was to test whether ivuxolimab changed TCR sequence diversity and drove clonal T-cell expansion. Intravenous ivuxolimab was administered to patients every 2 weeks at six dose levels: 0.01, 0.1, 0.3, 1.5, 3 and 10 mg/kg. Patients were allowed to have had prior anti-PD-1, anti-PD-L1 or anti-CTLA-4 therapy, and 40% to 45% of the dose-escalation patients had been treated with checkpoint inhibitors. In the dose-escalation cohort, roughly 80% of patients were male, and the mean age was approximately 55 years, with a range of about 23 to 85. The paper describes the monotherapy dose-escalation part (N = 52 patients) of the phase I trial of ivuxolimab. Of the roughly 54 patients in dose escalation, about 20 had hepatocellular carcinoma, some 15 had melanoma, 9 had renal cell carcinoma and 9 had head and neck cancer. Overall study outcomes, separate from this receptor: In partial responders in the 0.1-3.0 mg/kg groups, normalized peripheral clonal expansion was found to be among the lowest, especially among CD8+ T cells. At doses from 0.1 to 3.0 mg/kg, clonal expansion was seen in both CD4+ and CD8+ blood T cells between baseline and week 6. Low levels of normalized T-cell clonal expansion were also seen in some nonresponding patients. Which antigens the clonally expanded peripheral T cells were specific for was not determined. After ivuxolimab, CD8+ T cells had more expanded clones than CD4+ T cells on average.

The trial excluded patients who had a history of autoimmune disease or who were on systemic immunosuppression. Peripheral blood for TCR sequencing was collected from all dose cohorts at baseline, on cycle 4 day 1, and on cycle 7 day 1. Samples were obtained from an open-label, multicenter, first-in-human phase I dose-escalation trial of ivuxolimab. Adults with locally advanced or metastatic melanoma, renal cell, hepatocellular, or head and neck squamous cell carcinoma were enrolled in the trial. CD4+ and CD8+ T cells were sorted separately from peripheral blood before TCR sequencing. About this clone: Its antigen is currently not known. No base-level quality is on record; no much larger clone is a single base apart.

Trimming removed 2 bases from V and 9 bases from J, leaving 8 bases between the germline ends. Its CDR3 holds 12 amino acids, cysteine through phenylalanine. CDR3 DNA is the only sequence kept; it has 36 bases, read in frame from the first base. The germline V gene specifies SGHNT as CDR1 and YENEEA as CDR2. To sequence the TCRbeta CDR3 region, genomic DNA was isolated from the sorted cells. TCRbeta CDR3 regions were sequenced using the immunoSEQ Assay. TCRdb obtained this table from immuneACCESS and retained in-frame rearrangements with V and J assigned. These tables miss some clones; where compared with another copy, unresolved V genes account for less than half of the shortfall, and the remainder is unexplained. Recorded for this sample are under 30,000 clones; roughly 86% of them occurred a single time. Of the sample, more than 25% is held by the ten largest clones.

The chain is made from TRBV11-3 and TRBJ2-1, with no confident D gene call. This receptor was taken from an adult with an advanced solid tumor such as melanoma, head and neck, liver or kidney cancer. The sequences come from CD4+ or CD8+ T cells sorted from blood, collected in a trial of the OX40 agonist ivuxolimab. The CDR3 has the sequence CASSLLGAEQFF. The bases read TGTGCCAGCAGCTTATTGGGTGCTGAGCAGTTCTTC.